This T cell receptor (beta chain) stems from a study of early T cells in non-severe SARS-CoV-2 infection. On the study more broadly: It was bulk RNA from unsorted whole blood that was sequenced, and the chains were unpaired.

This clonotype occurred many times. What it binds is not known. Tagging with unique molecular identifiers was applied to individual cDNA molecules. TCRdb reanalysed the 5' RACE reads using MiXCR and keeps one entry per CDR3 protein. The sample holds roughly 33,000 distinct CDR3 sequences, about 4.7% seen once. The V gene lost 4 bases and the J gene lost 7 bases, with 14 bases spanning the gap. The CDR3 has 14 residues. Germline CDR1 reads ENHRY; CDR2 reads SYGVKD. Broader study findings: Clonotype matching in VDJdb favored anti-spike CD8 responses and did not capture private and CD4 specificities.

Source material: whole blood. The chain uses TRBV10-3 and TRBJ1-5; D perhaps matches TRBD1 (5 bases). The source is an adult who was a healthcare worker with PCR-confirmed SARS-CoV-2 infection or an uninfected control (not recorded which). Written as DNA, the CDR3 is TGTGCCATCAGTGGCGACAGCCTGAGGCAGCCCCAGCATTTT. It is translated as CAISGDSLRQPQHF.